These T cell receptor beta chains were read from a single sample in a study of CXCR3-negative and CXCR3-positive naive CD8 T cells. From the 5' RACE reads, TCRdb lists one entry per CDR3 protein and no DNA. The ten most abundant clones cover 0.4% to 0.5% of a sample with roughly 56,000 distinct CDR3 sequences. The specimen sequenced was naive CXCR3- CD8+ T cells from blood. These receptors originate from a human donor in good health. Some clones in this sample may be carry-over from other donors' samples. CDR3s include the opening cysteine and the closing phenylalanine or tryptophan. Some rows have no size entry. The others give once, few or many, or a class for an expanded clone.

j_call | v_call | clone_size | cdr3_aa
TRBJ2-3 | TRBV7-2 | . | CASRPSDADTQYF
TRBJ1-1 | TRBV7-9 | . | CASSFSPEAFF
TRBJ1-1 | TRBV7-3 | . | CASSLFGNKNTEAFF
TRBJ2-7 | TRBV4-3 | . | CASSQVGQGAHEQYF
TRBJ2-5 | TRBV12-3/TRBV12-4 | . | CASSFFLKGGDRALGETQYF
TRBJ2-5 | TRBV14 | . | CASSQYLGPPYQETQYF
TRBJ1-3 | TRBV12-5 | . | CASSADRGNTIYF
TRBJ1-1 | TRBV19 | . | CASSIGFGTNTEAFF
TRBJ2-1 | TRBV19 | . | CASSGEGLTGFGQFF
TRBJ2-5 | TRBV7-9 | . | CASSLALGETQYF
TRBJ1-1 | TRBV4-1 | . | CASSQGSGGIEAFF
TRBJ2-1 | TRBV6-5 | . | CASKAIQHNEQFF
TRBJ1-5 | TRBV20-1 | . | CSASVRAVYQPQHF
TRBJ2-7 | TRBV6-5 | . | CASSYSAGGLYEQYF
TRBJ1-1 | TRBV2 | . | CASSHFFEGNTEAFF
TRBJ2-2 | TRBV27 | . | CASSLSTGLSVVTGELFF
TRBJ2-1 | TRBV20-1 | . | CSARRRAYNEQFF
TRBJ2-5 | TRBV7-9 | . | CASTSPAAAETQYF
TRBJ2-1 | TRBV7-3 | . | CASSVGQGWHNEQFF
TRBJ2-3 | TRBV7-9 | . | CASSEQLAVQDTQYF
TRBJ2-1 | TRBV6-6 | . | CASSHWDQARYNEQFF
TRBJ2-6 | TRBV7-2 | . | CASSLGPGLGANVLTF
TRBJ1-1 | TRBV10-1 | . | CARGTHNTEAFF
TRBJ1-2 | TRBV27 | . | CASSVVGGIGYGYTF
TRBJ2-5 | TRBV4-1 | medium-sized | CASSQASGQETQYF
TRBJ2-5 | TRBV7-6 | . | CASSLTPAGYQETQYF
TRBJ2-1 | TRBV12-3/TRBV12-4 | . | CASSLGVGEWNEQFF
TRBJ2-3 | TRBV7-6 | . | CASSLVSVDRRPTDTQYF
TRBJ2-1 | TRBV6-5 | . | CASKPGTYNEQFF